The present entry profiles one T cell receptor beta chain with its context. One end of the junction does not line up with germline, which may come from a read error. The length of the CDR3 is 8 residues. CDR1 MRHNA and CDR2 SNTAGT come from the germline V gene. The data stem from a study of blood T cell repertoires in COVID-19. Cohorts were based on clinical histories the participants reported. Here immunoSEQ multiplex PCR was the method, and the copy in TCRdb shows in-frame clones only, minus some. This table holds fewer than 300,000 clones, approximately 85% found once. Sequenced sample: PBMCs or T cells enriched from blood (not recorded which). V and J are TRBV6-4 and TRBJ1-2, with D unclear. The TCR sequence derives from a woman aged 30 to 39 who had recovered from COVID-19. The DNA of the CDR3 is TGTGCCAGCAGCATCCGGGGCTTC. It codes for CASSIRGF.